This T cell receptor beta chain was documented in a study of T cells in Graves' hyperthyroidism and ophthalmopathy. Study context: At the time of initial diagnosis and before any treatment, peripheral blood was collected.

The CDR3 sequence is 16 residues long. Deletions cut 0 bases from V and 2 bases from J, with 11 bases between. From germline, CDR1 is LNHNV and CDR2 YYDKDF (reference sequence). The study, taken as a whole, reports: Blood held most thyroid clonotypes expanded above 0.001 frequency. Model predictions of ophthalmopathy came a median approximately 6.8 months before onset.

With respect to this clonotype: Its antigen is undetermined.

Amplification of TCR beta CDR3 regions used RNA as the template. First-round RT-PCR with HTBI primers amplified the TCR CDR3 region. TCRdb passed the multiplex PCR reads through MiXCR, listing each CDR3 protein once. The sample contains about 480,000 distinct CDR3 sequences, 22% of which appear only once. Sequencing used blood. The receptor was isolated from a woman aged 70 to 79 with Graves' ophthalmopathy. The chain joins TRBV15 to TRBJ1-5, with D hard to call. CDR3 protein: CATSRDVLSGNQPQHF. CDR3 nucleotides: TGTGCCACCAGCAGAGATGTCCTCTCGGGCAATCAGCCCCAGCATTTT.